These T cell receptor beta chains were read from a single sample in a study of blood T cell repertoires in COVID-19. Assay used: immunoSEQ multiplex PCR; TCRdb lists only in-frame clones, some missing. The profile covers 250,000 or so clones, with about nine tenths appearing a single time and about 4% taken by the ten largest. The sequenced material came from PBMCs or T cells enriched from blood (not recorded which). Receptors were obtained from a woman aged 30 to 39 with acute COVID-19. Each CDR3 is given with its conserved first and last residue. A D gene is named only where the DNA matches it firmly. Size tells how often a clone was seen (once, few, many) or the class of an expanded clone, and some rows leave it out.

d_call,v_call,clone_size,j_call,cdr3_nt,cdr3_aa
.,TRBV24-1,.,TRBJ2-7,TGTGCCACCAGTATGGGGAGCCCTCCCTACGAGCAGTACTTC,CATSMGSPPYEQYF
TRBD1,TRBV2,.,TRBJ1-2,TGTGCCAGCAGTGGGAGGGACAGGAATTATGGCTACACCTTC,CASSGRDRNYGYTF
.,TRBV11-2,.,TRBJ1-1,TGTGCCAGCAGCTTAGTCTCGGGTGGCACTGAAGCTTTCTTT,CASSLVSGGTEAFF
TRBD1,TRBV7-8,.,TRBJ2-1,TGTGCCAGCAGCCTCGGGACAGGGGGCAATGAGCAGTTCTTC,CASSLGTGGNEQFF
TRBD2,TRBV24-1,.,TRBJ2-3,TGTGCCACCAGTGATACCGGGACTAGCGGGACCAGAGATACGCAGTATTTT,CATSDTGTSGTRDTQYF
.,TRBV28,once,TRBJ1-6,TGTGCCAGCAGTTTATACTCCGGGAAGGGAACCTATAATTCACCCCTCCACTTT,CASSLYSGKGTYNSPLHF
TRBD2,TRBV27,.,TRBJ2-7,TGTGCCAGCAGTTCATACGAGACTAGCGCCTCCTACGAGCAGTACTTC,CASSSYETSASYEQYF
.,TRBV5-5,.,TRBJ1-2,TGTGCCAGCAGCTTGGCAGGGGATCGAGGCTACACCTTC,CASSLAGDRGYTF
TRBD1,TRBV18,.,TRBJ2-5,TGTGCCAGCTCACCACCGGCTACGTCCACAGGGGGCCAAGAGACCCAGTACTTC,CASSPPATSTGGQETQYF
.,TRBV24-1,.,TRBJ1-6,TGTGCCACCAGTGATTCACGGGGTTCACCCCTCCACTTT,CATSDSRGSPLHF
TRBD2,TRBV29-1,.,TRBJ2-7,TGCAGCGTTGAAGTTGGGGGGGGCGAGCAGTACTTC,CSVEVGGGEQYF
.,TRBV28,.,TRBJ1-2,TGTGCCAGCAGTTTTCAGGGCTATGGCTACACCTTC,CASSFQGYGYTF
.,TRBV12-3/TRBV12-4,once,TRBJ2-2,TGTGCCAGCAGTTTGGAGGCCGGGGAGCTGTTTTTT,CASSLEAGELFF
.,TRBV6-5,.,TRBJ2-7,TGTGCCAGCAGTTCTAGCAGCTACGAGCAGTACTTC,CASSSSSYEQYF
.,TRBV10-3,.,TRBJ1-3,TGTGCCTCCTCTGGCGGTGGGTCTGGAAACACCATATATTTT,CASSGGGSGNTIYF
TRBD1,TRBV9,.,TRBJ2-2,TGTGCCAGCTGGGGACAGGGGGCTTTGGGGACCGGGGAGCTGTTTTTT,CASWGQGALGTGELFF
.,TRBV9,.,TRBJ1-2,TGTGCCAGCAGCGTAGCTCAGGGCTATGGCTACACCTTC,CASSVAQGYGYTF
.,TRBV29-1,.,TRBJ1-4,TGCAGCGCCCGGGGGGCAGGGTCAAATGAAAAACTGTTTTTT,CSARGAGSNEKLFF
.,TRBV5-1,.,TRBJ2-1,TGCGCCAGCCAGGGTCCGAGCTCCTACAATGAGCAGTTCTTC,CASQGPSSYNEQFF
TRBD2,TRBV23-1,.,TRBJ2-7,TGCGCCAGCAGTCGGACCTTAGCGGGAGGGCCACACGAGCAGTACTTC,CASSRTLAGGPHEQYF
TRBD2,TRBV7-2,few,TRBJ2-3,TGTGCCAGCAGCTTAGGGGGACTAGCGGGAGCCCTCACAGATACGCAGTATTTT,CASSLGGLAGALTDTQYF
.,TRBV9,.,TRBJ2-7,TGTGCCAGCAGCGGGACAAGCTACGAGCAGTACTTC,CASSGTSYEQYF
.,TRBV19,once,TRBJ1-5,TGTGCCAGTGGGATGGGGGGGAAACAGCCCCAGCATTTT,CASGMGGKQPQHF
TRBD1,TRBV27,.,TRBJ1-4,TGTGCCAGCAGGTTCGGGACAGGGAATGAAAAACTGTTTTTT,CASRFGTGNEKLFF
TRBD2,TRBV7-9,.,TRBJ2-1,TGTGCCAGCAGCTTCCCTAGCGGGACCGTCTACAATGAGCAGTTCTTC,CASSFPSGTVYNEQFF
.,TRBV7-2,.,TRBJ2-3,TGTGCCAGCAGCCTCAGTAGGGGGACAGATACGCAGTATTTT,CASSLSRGTDTQYF
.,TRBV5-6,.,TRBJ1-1,TGTGCCAGCAGCTTGGGACAGGTGAACACTGAAGCTTTCTTT,CASSLGQVNTEAFF
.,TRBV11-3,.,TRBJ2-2,TGTGCCAGCAGCCCAGGTTACACCGGGGAGCTGTTTTTT,CASSPGYTGELFF
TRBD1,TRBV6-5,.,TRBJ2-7,TGTGCCAGCAGCTCACATTGGACAGGGGGAGAGCAGTACTTC,CASSSHWTGGEQYF
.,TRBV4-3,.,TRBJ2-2,TGCGCCAGCAGCCCCCTTATGGCAGGGGACACCGGGGAGCTGTTTTTT,CASSPLMAGDTGELFF
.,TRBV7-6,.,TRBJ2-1,TGTGCCAGCAGCCTAACCTACCCGGGTGAGCAGTTCTTC,CASSLTYPGEQFF
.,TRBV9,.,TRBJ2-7,TGTGCCAGCAGCGTCAATACTAGATCTCCCCTCGAGCAGTACTTC,CASSVNTRSPLEQYF
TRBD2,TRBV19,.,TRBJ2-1,TGTGCCAGTACGATCGAGTTGGCGGGAGGGTACCCAGCCGTGCATGAGCAGTTCTTC,CASTIELAGGYPAVHEQFF
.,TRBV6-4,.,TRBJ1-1,TGTGCCAGCAGTGACTCCCGGAACACTGAAGCTTTCTTT,CASSDSRNTEAFF
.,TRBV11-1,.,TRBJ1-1,TGTGCCAGCAGTCCCGTCGGGGGAACTGAAGCTTTCTTT,CASSPVGGTEAFF
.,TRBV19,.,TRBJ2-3,TGTGCCAGTAGTATAGAGGGCGAGGGGCCGGGAGCAGCAGATACGCAGTATTTT,CASSIEGEGPGAADTQYF
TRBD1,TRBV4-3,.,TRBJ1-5,TGCGCCAGCAGCCAGTGGACAGGGAGCAATCAGCCCCAGCATTTT,CASSQWTGSNQPQHF
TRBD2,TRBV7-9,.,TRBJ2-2,TGTGCCAGCAGCCCCCGCAATTACGGTAGCGGGGACACCGGGGAGCTGTTTTTT,CASSPRNYGSGDTGELFF
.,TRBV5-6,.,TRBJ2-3,TGTGCCAGCAGCATCTGGGGCCGAGATACGCAGTATTTT,CASSIWGRDTQYF
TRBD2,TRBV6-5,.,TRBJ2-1,TGTGCCAGCACATCCGGGACTAGCGGGAGAAGGGAGCAGTTCTTC,CASTSGTSGRREQFF
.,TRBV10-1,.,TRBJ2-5,TGCGCCAGCAGTGACTCTGTGTCGGAGACCCAGTACTTC,CASSDSVSETQYF
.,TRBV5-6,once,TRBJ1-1,TGTGCCAGCAGCGGTTTGGGGCAGGACACTGAAGCTTTCTTT,CASSGLGQDTEAFF
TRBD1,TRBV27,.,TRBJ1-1,TGTGCCAGCAGTTTACTTCGACAGGGAGGATACACTGAAGCTTTCTTT,CASSLLRQGGYTEAFF
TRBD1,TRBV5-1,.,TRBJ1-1,TGCGCCAGCAGCTTGGTAGGGGGCAGCACTGAAGCTTTCTTT,CASSLVGGSTEAFF
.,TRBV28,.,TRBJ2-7,TGTGCCAGCAGTTTATGGATTAGCTCCCCTTACTACGAGCAGTACTTC,CASSLWISSPYYEQYF
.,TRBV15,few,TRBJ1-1,TGTGCCACCACCCCAGGGTCCACTGAAGCTTTCTTT,CATTPGSTEAFF
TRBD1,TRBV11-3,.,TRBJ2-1,TGTGCCAGCAGCACGGGACAGGGCTACAATGAGCAGTTCTTC,CASSTGQGYNEQFF